The sequence of this T cell receptor beta chain was determined in a study of cytomegalovirus exposure and HLA in healthy donors (TCRdb year 2017). Study-wide context: An earlier analysis of 587 of the donors reported over 250 Gb of sequence data and 100 million to 120 million unique TCR beta sequences obtained from about 179 million T cells. The number of donors typed differed by locus, with roughly 620-640 for A, B, C, DRB1 and DQB1, around 520 for DQA1, 606 for DPA1, and 400 to 490 for DPB1. About 310 gigabases of sequencing data and tens of millions of unique TCR sequences were included in an early release covering roughly 600 HLA-typed donors. An earlier analysis of around 580 of the donors used high-throughput TCR beta sequencing to judge whether each TCR beta V gene segment behaved as functional or pseudogenic. Roughly 5 DR-DQ haplotypes were handled as single units for association and clustering, since linkage in the cohort was strong. Genome-wide SNP genotypes for about 65% of the roughly 700 donors were used in a later genetic analysis, which treated that subset as a discovery cohort. The genetic ancestry cluster associated with self-reported Caucasian donors included 70% to 85% of the approximately 400 genotyped donors. Every discovery cohort repertoire had been produced on one sequencing platform. Besides the first cohort of approximately 710 subjects, a separate validation cohort made up of some 110 different subjects was used. The study was designed to test whether signatures of past pathogen exposure could be identified by cataloging public T cell receptors. A later analysis re-examined previously published TCR beta repertoires from roughly 720 donors and added high-resolution HLA genotyping to investigate patterns of TCR occurrence. Among about 400 genotyped donors of the cohort, an average of approximately 220,000 unique TCR beta nucleotide sequences was sequenced per donor, of which roughly 17% were non-productive. The study combined high-throughput TCR immunosequencing, statistical association of individual TCRs with disease status, and machine learning to predict cytomegalovirus infection status. Alongside the repertoire data, information on donor age, sex, ethnicity and CMV serostatus was compiled. Rather than using new phenotypic data, the later analysis identified candidate immune exposures from TCR beta sequences and from how often those sequences occurred across donors. The T cell repertoires of roughly 660 subjects were profiled by immunosequencing and related to cytomegalovirus serostatus. HLA typing covered class I and class II loci at four-digit resolution.

The investigation overall reported the following: An earlier analysis of around 600 of the donors showed that most TCR beta V segments appeared in productive rearrangements either about 87% or about 30% of the time, which broadly matched IMGT annotations. The classifier was reported to diagnose cytomegalovirus status with high specificity and sensitivity in both the original cohort and the validation cohort. In a later analysis, HLA-associated TCR beta chains were found to be more clonally expanded and to have lower generation probabilities than equally common non-associated chains. According to a later analysis, TCR association rates differed among HLA loci, with DRB1 alleles showing the most associated TCRs and HLA-C alleles showing the fewest. A cluster of highly shared sequence variants was judged likely to represent a technical artifact of the sequencing pipeline. The authors suggested that the approach could potentially be extended to other disease states and immunological phenotypes. A later analysis associated 16,951 TCR beta sequences with specific HLA alleles at a false discovery rate of 0.05. A later genetic analysis associated a missense DCLRE1C variant with V-gene and J-gene trimming of TCR beta chains, and an independent cohort replicated the association. A later genetic analysis reported fewer N-insertions in productive TCRs among donors in an Asian-associated ancestry cluster than the approximately 700-donor mean. A total of about 150 TCR beta chains were listed by the study as associated with cytomegalovirus. Because HLA typing was unavailable for some donors at each locus, only the typed subset was used in association tests. For the cohort, immune exposure information was limited to CMV serostatus. According to a later analysis, parvovirus B19, influenza, CMV and Epstein-Barr virus appeared linked to several top co-occurrence clusters. Because the 87-base-pair reads could not distinguish some IMGT-functional V segments, including TRBV6-2 and TRBV6-3, those segments were excluded. Roughly uniform sequencing depth across donors was assumed in presence/absence analyses, although this assumption may not hold. Only TCR beta chains were sequenced in this cohort, and the absence of alpha or paired-chain data limited detectable features. In a later analysis, most CMV-associated TCR beta chains were found to appear HLA-restricted, with HLA associations seemingly driven largely by CMV exposure. In vitro tests confirmed that a few of the cytomegalovirus-associated TCR beta chains recognize cytomegalovirus antigens. A further reported finding was that TCR beta sequences accurately predicted the HLA-A and HLA-B alleles for most subjects in the first cohort. Linkage disequilibrium might explain the correlated functional status among segregating V segments, but an unknown experimental factor could not be excluded. The earlier analysis of 587 of the donors excluded some 15 rarely observed V segments, including chromosome 9 orphons, because counts were too low. When HLA alleles, especially DR and DQ, strongly co-occurred, TCR associations were difficult to assign to individual alleles. Across donors, most TCR sequences were observed very rarely, whereas some public TCRs were present in many individuals.

The cohort consisted of 600 to 750 healthy bone marrow donors. At the time of sampling, all cohort members were nominally healthy, though unrecorded immune exposures were likely present. The donor tested CMV seronegative, placing the donor among the 350 or so seronegative members of the cohort. A peripheral blood sample was collected from each donor, and TCR beta sequencing was performed on peripheral blood mononuclear cells. The Qiagen DNeasy Blood Extraction Kit was used to extract genomic DNA from the blood cell samples. For this clone: The target of this receptor is not known. No base quality values were provided; no much bigger clone lies one nucleotide off.

The library came from the immunoSEQ multiplex PCR assay. For the multiplex PCR, a mixture combining 60 forward primers for TCR Vbeta segments and 13 reverse primers for TCR Jbeta segments was used. A multiplex PCR assay on genomic DNA amplified the CDR3 region of rearranged TCR beta genes. Amplified TCR beta libraries were sequenced as 87-base-pair reads on the Illumina HiSeq System. In the authors' own workflow: Across the 500 to 850 repertoires, a later analysis counted 78 million or so unique TCR beta chains, around 11 million of which were shared by at least two donors. A nearest-neighbor algorithm error-corrected the raw reads and collapsed the reads into unique sequences, merging closely related sequences to remove PCR and sequencing errors. CDR3 sequences were aligned to IMGT reference sequences to assign V, D and J gene segments. For a sequence to be retained, a match of at least six nucleotides to both a V gene segment and a J gene segment was required. A rearrangement was called productive if the CDR3 had no stop codons and remained in frame with V and J, and every other rearrangement was called non-productive. Following IMGT convention, CDR3 was defined as the stretch from the second conserved V-encoded cysteine up to the conserved J-encoded phenylalanine. Sequences without an unambiguous match to a single V gene segment were excluded from the earlier analysis of 500 to 700 of the donors. An earlier analysis of some 500 of the donors classified V segments as functional when productive rearrangements were above 56.7% and as segregating when the standard deviation between donors was above 5%. A statistical classification framework was developed to diagnose cytomegalovirus status using the catalog of TCR beta chain sequences. A later analysis assigned V and J genes by comparing TCR nucleotide sequences with IMGT/GENE-DB human TR gene sequences. Using the TCRdist pipeline, a later analysis assigned CDR3 sequences along with most-parsimonious VDJ recombination scenarios. A later analysis defined each TCR beta chain by its CDR3 amino acid sequence plus V-gene family, and excluded reads lacking a unique V-gene family. As a way to deal with suspected cross-contamination and a sequencing artifact, a later analysis dropped hundreds of nucleotide sequences that were highly shared and had low generation probability. In a later analysis, a clonal expansion index was calculated for each public chain from normalized within-repertoire ranks of inferred template counts. Generation probabilities in a later analysis came from a VDJ recombination model fitted to out-of-frame rearrangements, and those results were checked against IGoR. Hypergeometric tests were used in a later analysis to score TCR-TCR, TCR-HLA and TCR-CMV co-occurrence, with a repertoire-size bias correction applied to the TCR pairs. False discovery rates were estimated in a later analysis by permuting HLA or CMV assignments 20 times. In a later analysis, co-occurring TCRs were grouped with DBSCAN, and TCRdist sequence similarity was added when clustering was performed within HLA-allele-positive subsets. Co-occurrence clustering excluded repertoires with fewer than 30,000 or more than 120,000 public chains, plus five with anomalous nucleotide sharing. Held by TCRdb, this immuneACCESS table contains in-frame sequences only and omits some clones. Under half of the omission traces to an unresolved V gene where checked; the cause of the rest is unknown. V and J calls and clone size are as listed in that table; D and trimming were resolved from the DNA. This sample lists about 200,000 clones; 75% to 90% were detected once. More than 0.25% of the sample is taken by the ten largest.

Deletion took 2 bases off V and 3 bases off J, with a span of 9 bases between the germline ends. CDR1 SGHKS and CDR2 YYEKEE are derived from the germline V gene (reference sequence). The CDR3 holds 14 amino acids from the cysteine to the phenylalanine. Kept here is only the CDR3 DNA, which spans 42 bases and is read in frame from base 1. The rearrangement combines TRBV5-5 with TRBJ1-3, with no confidently assigned D gene. This clonotype was obtained from a woman in her 30s in good health and CMV-seronegative. The material sequenced was PBMCs. CDR3 region: CASSFEGYGNTIYF. The nucleotides are TGTGCCAGCAGCTTTGAGGGATATGGAAACACCATATATTTT.